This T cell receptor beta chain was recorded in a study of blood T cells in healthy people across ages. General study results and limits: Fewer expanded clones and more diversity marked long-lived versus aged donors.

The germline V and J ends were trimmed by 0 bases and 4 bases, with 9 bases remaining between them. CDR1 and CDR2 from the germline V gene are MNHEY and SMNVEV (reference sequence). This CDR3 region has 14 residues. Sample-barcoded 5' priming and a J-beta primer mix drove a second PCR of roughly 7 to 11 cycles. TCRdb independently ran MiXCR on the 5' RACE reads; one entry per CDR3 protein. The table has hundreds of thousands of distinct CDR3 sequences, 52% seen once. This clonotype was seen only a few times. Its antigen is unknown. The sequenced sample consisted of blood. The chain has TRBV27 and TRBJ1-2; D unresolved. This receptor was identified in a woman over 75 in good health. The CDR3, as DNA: TGTGCCAGCAGTTTATCGAGCGGCCTCTATGGCTACACCTTC. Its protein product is CASSLSSGLYGYTF.